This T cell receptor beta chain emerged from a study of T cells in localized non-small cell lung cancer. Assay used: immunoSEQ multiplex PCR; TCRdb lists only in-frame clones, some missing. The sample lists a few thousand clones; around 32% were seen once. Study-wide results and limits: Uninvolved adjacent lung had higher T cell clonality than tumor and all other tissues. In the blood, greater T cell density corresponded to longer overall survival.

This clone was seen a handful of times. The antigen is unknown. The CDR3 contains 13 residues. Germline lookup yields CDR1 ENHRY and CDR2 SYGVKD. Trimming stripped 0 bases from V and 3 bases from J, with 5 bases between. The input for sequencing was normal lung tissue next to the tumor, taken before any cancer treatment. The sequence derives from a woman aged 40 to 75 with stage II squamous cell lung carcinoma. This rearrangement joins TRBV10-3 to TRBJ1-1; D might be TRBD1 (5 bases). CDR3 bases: TGTGCCATCAGTGAGTCGACAGACACTGAAGCTTTCTTT. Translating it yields CAISESTDTEAFF.